This note documents a single TCR beta chain sequence. This entry belongs to a study of blood T cell repertoires in COVID-19. Only in-frame clones appear in the TCRdb table, and some are missing; sequencing was by immunoSEQ multiplex PCR. The sample records under 450,000 clones, around 88% being singletons. This CDR3 has 12 residues. Germline CDR1 SGHTA, CDR2 FQGTGA. V lost 4 bases and J lost 12, with 13 bases in between. Material: peripheral blood. The TCR comes from a woman between 55 and 75 years old with COVID-19, enrolled during active disease. The V call is TRBV7-3, the J call TRBJ2-1; perhaps TRBD1 as D (6 bases). The CDR3 reads CASSSSQGGQFF. CDR3 bases: TGTGCCAGCAGCTCATCACAGGGTGGGCAGTTCTTC. The whole variable domain, filled in from reference TRBV7-3 and TRBJ2-1, reads GAGVSQTPSNKVTEKGKYVELRCDPISGHTALYWYRQSLGQGPEFLIYFQGTGAADDSGLPNDRFFAVRPEGSVSTLKIQRTERGDSAVYLCASSSSQGGQFFGPGTRLTVL.